The entry that follows covers one TCR beta chain sequence. CDR1 and CDR2 (germline): KGHSH, LQKENI. The CDR3 runs to 11 residues. Germline trimming cut 2 bases from V and 11 bases from J; bases unmatched to any gene: 2. How the authors handled the data: Using reference gene primer amplification, nucleated cell counts were estimated. The assay was immunoSEQ multiplex PCR, and TCRdb's table has in-frame clones only and misses some. The D gene and trimming were derived from the DNA, and the V and J assignments and clone size from that table. The sample records approximately 69,000 clones, roughly 76% being singletons. This sample was included in a study of blood T cell repertoires in COVID-19. About the study: The cDNA or gDNA used as material had been derived from T cells, B-cell-depleted T cells, or PBMCs.

The sequenced sample was peripheral blood. The sequence came from a woman between 65 and 79 years old with acute or convalescent COVID-19. This chain joins TRBV18 and TRBJ2-5; the match to TRBD1 covers 7 bases. CDR3 region: CASSPGTEQYF. CDR3 nucleotides: TGTGCCAGCTCACCAGGGACAGAGCAGTACTTC. Variable domain in full (rest from reference TRBV18 and TRBJ2-5): NAGVMQNPRHLVRRRGQEARLRCSPMKGHSHVYWYRQLPEEGLKFMVYLQKENIIDESGMPKERFSAEFPKEGPSILRIQQVVRGDSAAYFCASSPGTEQYFGPGTRLLVL.